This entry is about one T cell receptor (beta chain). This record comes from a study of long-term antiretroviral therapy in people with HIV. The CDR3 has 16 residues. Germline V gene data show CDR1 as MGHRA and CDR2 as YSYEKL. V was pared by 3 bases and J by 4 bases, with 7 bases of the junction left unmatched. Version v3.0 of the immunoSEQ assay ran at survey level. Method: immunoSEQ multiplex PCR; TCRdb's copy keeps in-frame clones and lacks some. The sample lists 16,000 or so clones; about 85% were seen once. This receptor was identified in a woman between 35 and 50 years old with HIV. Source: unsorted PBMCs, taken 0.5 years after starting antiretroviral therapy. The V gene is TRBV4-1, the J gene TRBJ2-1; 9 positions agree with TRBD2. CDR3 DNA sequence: TGCGCCAGCAGCCAGATTAGCGGGAGCGGGTACAATGAGCAGTTCTTC. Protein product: CASSQISGSGYNEQFF.